This paragraph reports one T cell receptor beta chain. The junction had 15 bases not matched to a gene; V was cut back by 7 bases and J by 4 bases. Looked up from germline, CDR1 is DFQATT and CDR2 is SNEGSKA (reference sequence). The CDR3 length is 15 residues. TCRdb independently ran MiXCR on the RT-PCR reads; one entry per CDR3 protein. Of about 680,000 distinct CDR3 sequences detected, 14% appear once; the ten largest clones hold about 3.6%. This clonotype was obtained from a female donor in good health, serving as a healthy control. The rearrangement joins TRBV20-1 to TRBJ2-7, with 8 bases matching TRBD1. The sample taken for sequencing was memory CD4+ T cells from blood. In DNA, the CDR3 is TGCAGTGGGAGAGGGTACGCAGGGGGCGGATACGAGCAGTACTTC. Its protein product is CSGRGYAGGGYEQYF.